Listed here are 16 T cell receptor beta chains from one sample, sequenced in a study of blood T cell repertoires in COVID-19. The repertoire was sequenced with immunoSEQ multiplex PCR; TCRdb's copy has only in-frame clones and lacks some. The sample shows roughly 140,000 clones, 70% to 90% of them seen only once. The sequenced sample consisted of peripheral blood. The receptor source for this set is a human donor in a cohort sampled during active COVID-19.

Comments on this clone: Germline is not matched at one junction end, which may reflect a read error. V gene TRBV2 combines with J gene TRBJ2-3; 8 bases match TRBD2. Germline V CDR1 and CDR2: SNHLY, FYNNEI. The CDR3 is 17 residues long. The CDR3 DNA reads TGTGCCAGCAGCGAAGGCGTTAATAGCGGGGGCACAGATACGCAGTATTTT. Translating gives CASSEGVNSGGTDTQYF.

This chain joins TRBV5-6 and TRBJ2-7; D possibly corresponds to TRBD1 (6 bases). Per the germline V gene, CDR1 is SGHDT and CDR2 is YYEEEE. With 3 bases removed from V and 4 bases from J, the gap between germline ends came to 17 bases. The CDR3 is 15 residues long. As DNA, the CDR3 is TGTGCCAGCAGCTCGAAGATACAGGGTTGGTACGAGCAGTACTTC. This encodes CASSSKIQGWYEQYF. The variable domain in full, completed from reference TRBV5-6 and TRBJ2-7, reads DAGVTQSPTHLIKTRGQQVTLRCSPKSGHDTVSWYQQALGQGPQFIFQYYEEEERQRGNFPDRFSGHQFPNYSSELNVNALLLGDSALYLCASSSKIQGWYEQYFGPGTRLTVT.

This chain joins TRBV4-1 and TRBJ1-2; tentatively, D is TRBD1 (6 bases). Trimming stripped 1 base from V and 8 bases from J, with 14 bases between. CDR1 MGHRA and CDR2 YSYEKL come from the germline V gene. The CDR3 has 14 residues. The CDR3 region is CASSQGEGVRGYTF. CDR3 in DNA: TGCGCCAGCAGCCAAGGGGAGGGGGTCAGAGGCTACACCTTC.

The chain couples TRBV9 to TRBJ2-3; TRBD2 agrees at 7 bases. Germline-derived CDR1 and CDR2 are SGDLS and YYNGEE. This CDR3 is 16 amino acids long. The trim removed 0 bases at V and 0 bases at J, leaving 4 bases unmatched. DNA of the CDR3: TGTGCCAGCAGCGTAGTTGGTAGCGGGAGCACAGATACGCAGTATTTT. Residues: CASSVVGSGSTDTQYF.

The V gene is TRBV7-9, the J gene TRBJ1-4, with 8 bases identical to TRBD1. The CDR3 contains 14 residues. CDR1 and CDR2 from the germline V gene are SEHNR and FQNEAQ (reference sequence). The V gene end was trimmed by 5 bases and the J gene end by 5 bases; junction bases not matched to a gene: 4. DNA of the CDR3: TGTGCCAGCAGCCGACAGGGGAACAATGAAAAACTGTTTTTT. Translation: CASSRQGNNEKLFF.

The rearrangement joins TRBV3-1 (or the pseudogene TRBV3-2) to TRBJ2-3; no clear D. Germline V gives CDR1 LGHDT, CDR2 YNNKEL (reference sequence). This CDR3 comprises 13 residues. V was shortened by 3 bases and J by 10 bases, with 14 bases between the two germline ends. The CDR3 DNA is TGTGCCAGCAGCCACAATAGTGGTAACTCGCAGTATTTT. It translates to CASSHNSGNSQYF.

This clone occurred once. This chain's CDR3 is CASSQEPQQTVYEQYF. As DNA, the CDR3 is TGCGCCAGCAGCCAAGAACCCCAGCAGACAGTGTACGAGCAGTACTTC. The rearrangement uses TRBV4-1 and TRBJ2-7, with D perhaps matching TRBD1 (5 bases). V dropped 0 bases and J dropped 4 bases, with 16 bases sitting between them. Germline CDR1 is MGHRA and CDR2 is YSYEKL. The CDR3 length is 16 residues.

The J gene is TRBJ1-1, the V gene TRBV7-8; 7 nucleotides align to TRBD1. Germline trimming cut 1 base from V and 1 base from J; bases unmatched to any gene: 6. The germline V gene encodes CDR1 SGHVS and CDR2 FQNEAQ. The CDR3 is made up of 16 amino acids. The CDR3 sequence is CASSLVMTGPNTEAFF. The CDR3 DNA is TGTGCCAGCAGCTTAGTAATGACAGGGCCGAACACTGAAGCTTTCTTT.

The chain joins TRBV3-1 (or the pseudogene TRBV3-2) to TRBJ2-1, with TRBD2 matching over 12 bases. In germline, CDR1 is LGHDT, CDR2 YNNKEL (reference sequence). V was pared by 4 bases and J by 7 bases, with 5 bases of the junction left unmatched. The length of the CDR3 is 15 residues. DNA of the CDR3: TGTGCCAGCAGCCCCCGGACTAGCGGGGATAATGAGCAGTTCTTC. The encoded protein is CASSPRTSGDNEQFF.

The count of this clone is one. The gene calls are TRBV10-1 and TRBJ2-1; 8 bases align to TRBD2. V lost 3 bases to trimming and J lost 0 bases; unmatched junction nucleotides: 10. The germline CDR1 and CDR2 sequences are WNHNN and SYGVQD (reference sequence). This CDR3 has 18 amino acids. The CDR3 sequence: CASSDGGLAGSSYNEQFF. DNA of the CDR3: TGCGCCAGCAGTGACGGAGGGCTAGCGGGTAGCTCCTACAATGAGCAGTTCTTC.

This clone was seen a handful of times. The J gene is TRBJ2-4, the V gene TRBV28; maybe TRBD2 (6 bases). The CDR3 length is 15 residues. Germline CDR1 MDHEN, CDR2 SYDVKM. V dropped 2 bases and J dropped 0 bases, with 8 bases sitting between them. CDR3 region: CASSLGEVAKNIQYF. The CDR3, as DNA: TGTGCCAGCAGTTTAGGGGAGGTAGCCAAAAACATTCAGTACTTC.

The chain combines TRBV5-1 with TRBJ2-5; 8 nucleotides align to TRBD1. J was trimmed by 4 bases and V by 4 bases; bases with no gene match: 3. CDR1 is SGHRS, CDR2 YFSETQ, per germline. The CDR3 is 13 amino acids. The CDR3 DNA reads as TGCGCCAGCAGCGAGGACAGGGCAGAGACCCAGTACTTC. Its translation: CASSEDRAETQYF.

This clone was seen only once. CDR3 nucleotides: TGTGCCAGCAGTTCTTATGCGGAGGGGTCACCCCTCCACTTT. It yields the protein CASSSYAEGSPLHF. The chain carries TRBV28 and TRBJ1-6; D perhaps matches TRBD1 (5 bases). The CDR3 totals 14 residues. V was clipped by 4 bases and J by 10 bases, with 14 bases between them. Germline loops: CDR1 MDHEN, CDR2 SYDVKM.

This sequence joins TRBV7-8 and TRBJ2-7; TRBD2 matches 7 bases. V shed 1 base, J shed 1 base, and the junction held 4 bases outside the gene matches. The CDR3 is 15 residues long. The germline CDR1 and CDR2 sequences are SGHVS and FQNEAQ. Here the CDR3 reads CASSLVGGESYEQYF. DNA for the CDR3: TGTGCCAGCAGCTTAGTGGGGGGGGAGTCCTACGAGCAGTACTTC. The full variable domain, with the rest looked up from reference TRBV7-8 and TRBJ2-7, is GAGVSQSPRYKVAKRGQDVALRCDPISGHVSLFWYQQALGQGPEFLTYFQNEAQLDKSGLPSDRFFAERPEGSVSTLKIQRTQQEDSAVYLCASSLVGGESYEQYFGPGTRLTVT.

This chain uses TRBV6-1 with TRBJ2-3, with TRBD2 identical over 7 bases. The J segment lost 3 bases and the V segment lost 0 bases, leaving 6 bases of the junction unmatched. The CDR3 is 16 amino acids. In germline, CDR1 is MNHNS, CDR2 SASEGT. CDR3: CASSEAKGRATDTQYF. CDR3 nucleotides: TGTGCCAGCAGTGAAGCCAAGGGGAGGGCTACAGATACGCAGTATTTT.

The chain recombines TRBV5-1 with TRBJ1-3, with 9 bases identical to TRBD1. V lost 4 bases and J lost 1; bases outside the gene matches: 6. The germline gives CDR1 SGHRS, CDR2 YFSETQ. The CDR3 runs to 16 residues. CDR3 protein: CASSRTQGASGNTIYF. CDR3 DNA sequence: TGCGCCAGCAGCCGAACACAGGGGGCATCTGGAAACACCATATATTTT.